This entry describes one T cell receptor beta chain. Authors' data handling: Nucleated cell number was recorded as an estimate derived from reference gene primer amplification. Some clones are missing from TCRdb's copy, which holds only in-frame ones; the method was immunoSEQ multiplex PCR. V, J and clone size derive from that table, while D and trimming were established from the DNA sequence. The table lists some 490,000 clones, roughly 85% of them singletons, with 3% to 4% in the top ten. These data come from a study of blood T cell repertoires in COVID-19. Study as a whole: Samples came from the United States, Italy and Spain, spanning acute and convalescent COVID-19.

Sequencing was done on a sample of peripheral blood. The receptor was isolated from a human donor in a cohort sampled during active COVID-19.

As DNA, the CDR3 is TGTGCCAGCAGCCAAGTCGAGTTGGGCGGCTACACCTTC. Translation gives CASSQVELGGYTF. The chain has TRBV3-1 (or the pseudogene TRBV3-2) and TRBJ1-2; D gene unclear. Trimming pared 1 base from V and 8 bases from J, leaving 11 bases between. This CDR3 contains 13 residues. The germline V gene encodes CDR1 LGHDT and CDR2 YNNKEL (reference sequence).